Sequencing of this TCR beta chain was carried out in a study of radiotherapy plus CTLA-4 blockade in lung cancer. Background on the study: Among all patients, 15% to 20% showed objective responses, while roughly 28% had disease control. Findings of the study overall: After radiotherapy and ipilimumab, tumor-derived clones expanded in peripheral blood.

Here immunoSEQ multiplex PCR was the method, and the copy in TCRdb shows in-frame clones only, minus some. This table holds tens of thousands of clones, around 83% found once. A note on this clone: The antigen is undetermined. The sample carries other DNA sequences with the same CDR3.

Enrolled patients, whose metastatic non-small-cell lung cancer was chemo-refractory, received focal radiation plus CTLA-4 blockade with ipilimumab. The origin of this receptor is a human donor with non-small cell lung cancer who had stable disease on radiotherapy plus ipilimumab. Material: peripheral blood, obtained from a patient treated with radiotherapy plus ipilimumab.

The CDR3 nucleotides are TGTGCCAGCTCACCGAACCAGGGCAATCAGCCCCAGCATTTT. It encodes CASSPNQGNQPQHF. The gene calls are TRBV18 and TRBJ1-5; D not resolved. V lost 3 bases and J 2 bases, leaving 8 bases between the germline ends. The length of the CDR3 is 14 residues. Germline V gene sequence: CDR1 KGHSH, CDR2 LQKENI. Full variable domain (outside the CDR3, taken from reference TRBV18 and TRBJ1-5): NAGVMQNPRHLVRRRGQEARLRCSPMKGHSHVYWYRQLPEEGLKFMVYLQKENIIDESGMPKERFSAEFPKEGPSILRIQQVVRGDSAAYFCASSPNQGNQPQHFGDGTRLSIL.